These 10 T cell receptor beta chains originate from one sample sequenced in a study of blood T cell repertoires in COVID-19. TCRdb keeps only in-frame clones here, not all; method: immunoSEQ multiplex PCR. The sample includes over 200,000 clones, around 91% seen only once; the top ten take about 5%. The sample consisted of peripheral blood. These receptors were collected from a woman in her thirties or forties with acute or convalescent COVID-19.

In the case of this clone: Germline is not matched at one junction end, which may reflect a read error. The V and J genes are TRBV29-1 and TRBJ2-1; TRBD1 is a possible D gene (7 bases). The germline gives CDR1 SQVTM, CDR2 ANQGSEA. The CDR3 is made up of 14 amino acids. CDR3 DNA sequence: TGCAGCCCCAGGGGGGCCTACCCCTACCATGAGCAGTTCTTC. As protein: CSPRGAYPYHEQFF.

The V and J genes are TRBV10-3 and TRBJ1-4; weak D call: TRBD1 (6 bases). CDR1 ENHRY and CDR2 SYGVKD come from the germline V gene. V was trimmed by 0 bases and J by 3 bases, leaving 8 bases between them. The CDR3 has 15 residues. DNA of the CDR3: TGTGCCATCAGTGAGTCACAGGGTTCTAATGAAAAACTGTTTTTT. It specifies CAISESQGSNEKLFF.

J is TRBJ1-6 and V is TRBV30; D perhaps matches TRBD1 (5 bases). Between the trimmed V and J ends, which lost 2 bases and 6 bases, there was a span of 11 bases. In germline, CDR1 is GTSNPN, CDR2 SVGIG (reference sequence). The CDR3 loop spans 14 amino acids. The CDR3 here is CAWSPGKGNSPLHF. The CDR3 DNA is TGTGCCTGGAGTCCAGGGAAGGGTAATTCACCCCTCCACTTT.

About this clone: Mismatch with germline at one junction end may stem from a read error. The V gene is TRBV5-1, the J gene TRBJ2-3; 11 nucleotides line up with TRBD2. Germline V CDR1 and CDR2: SGHRS, YFSETQ. The CDR3 is 16 residues long. CDR3 nucleotides: TGCGCCAGCAGTTTGGCTAGCGGGGGGCCCCGGGATACGCAGTATTTT. It codes for CASSLASGGPRDTQYF.

The chain uses TRBV10-2 and TRBJ2-1; D call uncertain. Germline V lookup: CDR1 WSHSY, CDR2 SAAADI. The CDR3 is 12 amino acids. V was cut by 1 base and J by 9 bases, with 7 bases left in between. CDR3 DNA sequence: TGCGCCAGCAGTGAGTTGGCGGCTGAGCAGTTCTTC. Translating it yields CASSELAAEQFF.

This clone has just one count. This chain links TRBV5-5 with TRBJ2-2; tentative D call: TRBD2 (5 bases). Germline CDR1 and CDR2: SGHKS and YYEKEE (reference sequence). V lost 3 bases to trimming and J lost 2 bases, with 11 bases between them. The CDR3 consists of 15 residues. CDR3 sequence reads: CASSWVGSNTGELFF. CDR3 sequence (DNA): TGTGCCAGCAGCTGGGTTGGGAGTAACACCGGGGAGCTGTTTTTT.

The chain joins TRBV9 to TRBJ1-6, with D unresolved. V lost 1 base and J lost 10, with 6 bases in between. The V gene's germline CDR1 is SGDLS and CDR2 YYNGEE. CDR3 length equals 12 residues. The CDR3 reads CASSVLGSPLHF. In nucleotides, the CDR3 is TGTGCCAGCAGCGTACTCGGGTCACCCCTCCACTTT.

The chain couples TRBV21-1 to TRBJ1-5; the D call in the table, TRBD1, was not verified against the DNA. TRBV21-1 is a recognized pseudogene. The CDR3 extends over 20 amino acids. The CDR3 reads CASSKNLGTVSAVRGQPQHF. The CDR3 DNA reads TGTGCCAGCAGCAAAAATTTAGGGACAGTAAGTGCCGTCAGAGGTCAGCCCCAGCATTTT.

The gene calls are TRBV9 and TRBJ2-1; 9 bases fit TRBD2. The CDR3 length is 16 residues. CDR1 is SGDLS, CDR2 YYNGEE, per germline. J was trimmed by 4 bases and V by 0 bases; bases with no gene match: 5. CDR3 sequence (DNA): TGTGCCAGCAGCGTAGCAAGAGCGGGGGGTTACAATGAGCAGTTCTTC. This translates into CASSVARAGGYNEQFF. Using reference TRBV9 and TRBJ2-1 for the parts outside the CDR3, the full variable domain is DSGVTQTPKHLITATGQRVTLRCSPRSGDLSVYWYQQSLDQGLQFLIQYYNGEERAKGNILERFSAQQFPDLHSELNLSSLELGDSALYFCASSVARAGGYNEQFFGPGTRLTVL.

The chain combines TRBV5-1 with TRBJ2-5; D possibly corresponds to TRBD1 (7 bases). The CDR3 spans 15 residues. Trimming shortened V by 7 bases and J by 2 bases, and 18 bases separated the two germline ends. The V gene's germline CDR1 is SGHRS and CDR2 YFSETQ. Written as DNA, the CDR3 is TGCGCCAGCTGCTACAGGGGAGGTTCGCAAGAGACCCAGTACTTC. Its translation is CASCYRGGSQETQYF.